In its sample, the clone carrying this T cell receptor (beta chain) was seen many times. Its cognate antigen is unknown. Time point noted: baseline pretreatment blood. Treatment meaning: 15 Gy SBRT to primary tumor, nephrectomy 4 weeks later. Serial blood draws occurred at baseline and 2 and 4 weeks post-SBRT. Method: immunoSEQ multiplex PCR; TCRdb's copy keeps in-frame clones and lacks some. Among some 110,000 clones listed, roughly four fifths were seen once. The sample is drawn from a study of radiation and T cells in renal cell carcinoma. Overall study: Nephrectomy followed 15 Gy stereotactic body radiation by 4 weeks. Study-level findings and limits: From baseline, blood top tumor clonotypes peaked at 2 weeks post-radiation.

Germline values: CDR1 MNHEY, CDR2 SMNVEV (reference sequence). The CDR3 totals 13 residues. The V end lost 5 bases, the J end lost 0 bases, and 5 bases lay between the germline ends. This chain links TRBV27 with TRBJ1-3; D is unresolved. This sequence was found in a woman aged 55-70 years with renal cell carcinoma. Specimen: blood, collected from a patient whose treatment included radiotherapy and nephrectomy. The chain's CDR3 is CASSLSSGNTIYF. The DNA of the CDR3 is TGTGCCAGCAGTCTTAGCTCTGGAAACACCATATATTTT.